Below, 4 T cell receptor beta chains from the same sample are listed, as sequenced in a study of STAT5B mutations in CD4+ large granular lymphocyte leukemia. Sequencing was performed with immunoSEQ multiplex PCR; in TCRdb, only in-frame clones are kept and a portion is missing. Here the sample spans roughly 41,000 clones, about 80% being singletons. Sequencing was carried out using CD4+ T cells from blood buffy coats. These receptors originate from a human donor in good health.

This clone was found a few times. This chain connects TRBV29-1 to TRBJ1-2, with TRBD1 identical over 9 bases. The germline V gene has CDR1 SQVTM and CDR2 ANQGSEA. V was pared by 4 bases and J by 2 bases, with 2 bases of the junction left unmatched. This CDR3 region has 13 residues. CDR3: CSVGDRDNYGYTF. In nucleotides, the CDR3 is TGCAGCGTTGGGGACAGGGACAACTATGGCTACACCTTC.

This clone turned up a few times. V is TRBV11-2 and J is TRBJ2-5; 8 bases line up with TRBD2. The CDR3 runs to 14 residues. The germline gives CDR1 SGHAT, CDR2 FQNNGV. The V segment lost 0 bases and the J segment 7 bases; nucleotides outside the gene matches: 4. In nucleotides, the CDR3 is TGTGCCAGCAGCTTAGAGGTCGGGAGGGGGACCCAGTACTTC. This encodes CASSLEVGRGTQYF.

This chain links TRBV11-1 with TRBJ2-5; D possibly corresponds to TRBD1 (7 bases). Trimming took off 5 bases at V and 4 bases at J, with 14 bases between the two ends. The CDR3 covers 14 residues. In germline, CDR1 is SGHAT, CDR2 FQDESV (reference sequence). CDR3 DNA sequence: TGTGCCAGCAGCCAGACAGGGAGGCGAGAGACCCAGTACTTC. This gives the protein CASSQTGRRETQYF.

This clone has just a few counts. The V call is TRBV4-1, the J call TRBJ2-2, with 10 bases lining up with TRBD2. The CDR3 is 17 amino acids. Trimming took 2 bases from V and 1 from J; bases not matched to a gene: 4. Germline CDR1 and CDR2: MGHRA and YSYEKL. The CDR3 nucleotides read TGCGCCAGCAGCCAAACCCTAGCGGGAGTGAACACCGGGGAGCTGTTTTTT. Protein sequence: CASSQTLAGVNTGELFF.